These 24 T cell receptor beta chains originate from one sample sequenced in a study of T cells in Graves' hyperthyroidism and ophthalmopathy. RNA transcripts served as the template for amplifying TCR beta CDR3 regions. A set of HTBI primers served as the primers for a first-round RT-PCR of the TCR CDR3. MiXCR, run by TCRdb on the multiplex PCR reads, gives a single entry per CDR3 protein. The table has a few hundred thousand distinct CDR3 sequences, 22% seen once. Input material: blood. These receptors originate from a young man with Graves' ophthalmopathy.

There are a few counts of this clonotype. V is TRBV4-2 and J is TRBJ2-3, with TRBD2 matching 7 bases. J gave up 0 bases and V 0 bases, and 6 bases lay outside the gene matches. This CDR3 comprises 17 residues. CDR1 and CDR2 (germline): LGHNA, YNFKEQ. The DNA of the CDR3 is TGTGCCAGCAGCCAAGATGGGGGAGGGGCTAGCACAGATACGCAGTATTTT. Encoded protein: CASSQDGGGASTDTQYF.

This clonotype was seen ten or more times. The chain recombines TRBV3-1 with TRBJ1-5, with 10 bases identical to TRBD1. The CDR3 covers 15 residues. The junction had 5 bases not matched to a gene; V was cut back by 4 bases and J by 5 bases. The germline gives CDR1 LGHDT, CDR2 YNNKEL (reference sequence). The CDR3 loop reads CASSLTGGADQPQHF. Here the CDR3 DNA reads TGTGCCAGCAGCCTGACAGGGGGCGCGGATCAGCCCCAGCATTTT.

V usage is TRBV19 and J usage is TRBJ1-3, with TRBD1 as a possible D gene (5 bases). V gave up 3 bases and J gave up 2 bases, with 14 bases separating them. Germline assignment: CDR1 LNHDA and CDR2 SQIVND (reference sequence). The length of the CDR3 is 16 residues. CDR3 in amino acids: CASSIDRSVPGNTIYF. The DNA for the CDR3 is TGTGCCAGTAGTATCGACAGATCAGTGCCTGGAAACACCATATATTTT.

This chain uses TRBV19 with TRBJ1-5; TRBD1 aligns across 8 bases. Germline-derived CDR1 and CDR2 are LNHDA and SQIVND (reference sequence). The CDR3 length is 17 residues. V was clipped by 10 bases and J by 4 bases; unmatched bases: 18. DNA for the CDR3: TGTGCCACCGATGCAGGCAATCCAGGGGGCGGTAATCAGCCCCAGCATTTT. Its protein is CATDAGNPGGGNQPQHF.

Details on this clonotype: One end of the junction does not line up with germline, which may come from a read error. The chain is built from TRBV2 and TRBJ2-7, with 7 bases matching TRBD1. Per the germline V gene, CDR1 is SNHLY and CDR2 is FYNNEI. There are 11 residues in the CDR3. DNA for the CDR3: TGTGCCAGCGGGACAGACTACAAGCAGTACTTC. As protein: CASGTDYKQYF.

This chain connects TRBV7-9 to TRBJ1-6; D is unclear. V was cut by 1 base and J by 7 bases, with 8 bases left in between. This CDR3 has 14 residues. CDR1 and CDR2 from the germline V gene are SEHNR and FQNEAQ (reference sequence). The CDR3 coding sequence is TGTGCCAGCAGCTTAGGGCAGCTAAATTCACCCCTCCACTTT. This encodes CASSLGQLNSPLHF.

The chain is built from TRBV2 and TRBJ2-3, with TRBD2 identical over 8 bases. V shed 3 bases and J 2 bases; nucleotides not matched to a gene: 4. The CDR3 has 15 amino acids. From germline, CDR1 is SNHLY and CDR2 FYNNEI. In DNA form, the CDR3 reads TGTGCCAGCAGTGAGCTAGCGGGCAACACAGATACGCAGTATTTT. It specifies CASSELAGNTDTQYF.

This clonotype occurred a few times. The chain couples TRBV6-1 to TRBJ1-1, with D tentatively TRBD1 (5 bases). Trimming stripped 0 bases from V and 10 bases from J, with 12 bases between. The CDR3 contains 13 residues. CDR1 and CDR2 (germline): MNHNS, SASEGT. Here the CDR3 reads CASSEAWTGGAFF. The CDR3 coding sequence is TGTGCCAGCAGTGAAGCTTGGACTGGGGGAGCTTTCTTT.

The V and J genes are TRBV9 and TRBJ1-5; a weak D match, TRBD1 (5 bases). V was pared by 0 bases and J by 2 bases, with 9 bases between. This CDR3 is built from 15 residues. Germline assignment: CDR1 SGDLS and CDR2 YYNGEE. DNA of the CDR3: TGTGCCAGCAGCGTAGCGGGGGAGGGCAATCAGCCCCAGCATTTT. Its translation is CASSVAGEGNQPQHF.

The rearrangement uses TRBV6-2 or TRBV6-3 and TRBJ2-1, with 8 nucleotides matching TRBD2. The J call may be wrong; the DNA end is better matched by TRBJ2-7. This CDR3 has 15 amino acids. The germline gives CDR1 MNHEY, CDR2 SVGEGT. The CDR3 nucleotides read TGTGCCACCCAGGGTTACAGCGGGAGTAGGAATGAGCAGTACTTC. Its protein is CATQGYSGSRNEQYF.

This clonotype appeared many times. V gene TRBV11-2 combines with J gene TRBJ2-1; 8 bases align to TRBD1. This CDR3 region has 15 residues. Germline trimming cut 5 bases from V and 5 bases from J; bases unmatched to any gene: 8. Germline V gene data show CDR1 as SGHAT and CDR2 as FQNNGV. The CDR3 DNA is TGTGCCAGCAGCCGCTCCGACAGGGGAAACAATGAGCAGTTCTTC. Amino acids: CASSRSDRGNNEQFF.

The DNA for the CDR3 is TGTGCCACCAGCAGAGTTAGCGGGAGTGTCACAAGCACAGATACGCAGTATTTT. Its protein product is CATSRVSGSVTSTDTQYF. The chain joins TRBV15 to TRBJ2-3, with TRBD2 matching over 9 bases. The V gene end was trimmed by 1 base and the J gene end by 0 bases; junction bases not matched to a gene: 8. Looked up from germline, CDR1 is LNHNV and CDR2 is YYDKDF (reference sequence). The length of the CDR3 is 18 residues. Using reference TRBV15 and TRBJ2-3 for the parts outside the CDR3, the full variable domain is DAMVIQNPRYQVTQFGKPVTLSCSQTLNHNVMYWYQQKSSQAPKLLFHYYDKDFNNEADTPDNFQSRRPNTSFCFLDIRSPGLGDTAMYLCATSRVSGSVTSTDTQYFGPGTRLTVL.

Only a few counts were recorded for this clonotype. The chain joins TRBV5-8 to TRBJ1-5; D gene uncertain. V lost 4 bases, J lost 1 base, and 6 bases lay in between. The CDR3 sequence is 13 residues long. Germline-derived CDR1 and CDR2 are SGHTS and YDEGEE. CDR3 in amino acids: CASSPDSNQPQHF. CDR3 coding DNA: TGTGCCAGCAGCCCCGACAGCAATCAGCCCCAGCATTTT. Full variable domain (remainder filled in from reference TRBV5-8 and TRBJ1-5): EAGVTQSPTHLIKTRGQQATLRCSPISGHTSVYWYQQALGLGLQFLLWYDEGEERNRGNFPPRFSGRQFPNYSSELNVNALELEDSALYLCASSPDSNQPQHFGDGTRLSIL.

This clonotype was found many times. V gene TRBV20-1 combines with J gene TRBJ2-3; 7 bases line up with TRBD2. J lost 2 bases, V lost 6 bases, and 8 bases had no gene match. The V gene's germline CDR1 is DFQATT and CDR2 SNEGSKA (reference sequence). This CDR3 has 14 residues. The CDR3 loop reads CSAMAGALTDTQYF. The DNA of the CDR3 is TGCAGTGCAATGGCGGGAGCTCTCACAGATACGCAGTATTTT.

J is TRBJ2-7 and V is TRBV4-1, with D tentatively TRBD1 or TRBD2 (6 bases each). This CDR3 region has 15 residues. CDR1 is MGHRA and CDR2 is YSYEKL in the germline V gene. Trimming shortened V by 6 bases and J by 3 bases, and 18 bases separated the two germline ends. This CDR3 is CASSLAAGQGYEQYF. The CDR3 nucleotides read TGCGCCAGCAGTCTCGCGGCGGGACAAGGCTACGAGCAGTACTTC.

This clonotype was counted only a few times. The gene calls are TRBV20-1 and TRBJ2-7; maybe TRBD1 (6 bases). The germline gives CDR1 DFQATT, CDR2 SNEGSKA (reference sequence). The CDR3 spans 13 residues. The germline V and J ends were trimmed by 6 bases and 2 bases, with 14 bases remaining between them. The CDR3 DNA sequence: TGCAGTGCCATTAGAACAGGGACCTACGAGCAGTACTTC. Protein product: CSAIRTGTYEQYF.

Notes on this clonotype: A much larger clone is a single base away; this may be a read error. The chain is built from TRBV11-2 and TRBJ2-2; no definite D call. Trimming cost V 1 base and J 3 bases, with 9 bases left between them. Germline assignment: CDR1 SGHAT and CDR2 FQNNGV. The CDR3 extends over 15 amino acids. CDR3 region: CASSLGGGDTGELFF. Written as DNA, the CDR3 is TGTGCCAGCAGCTTAGGGGGTGGGGACACCGGGGAGCTGTTTTTT. Combining the CDR3 with reference TRBV11-2 and TRBJ2-2 gives the whole variable domain EAGVAQSPRYKIIEKRQSVAFWCNPISGHATLYWYQQILGQGPKLLIQFQNNGVVDDSQLPKDRFSAERLKGVDSTLKIQPAKLEDSAVYLCASSLGGGDTGELFFGEGSRLTVL.

V usage is TRBV3-1 and J usage is TRBJ2-5; possible D gene TRBD2, 5 bases. The CDR3 contains 17 residues. Germline CDR1 LGHDT, CDR2 YNNKEL (reference sequence). The V end was cut by 0 bases, the J end by 5 bases, with 19 bases between. CDR3 DNA sequence: TGTGCCAGCAGCCAAGACCCTCGTGCCGCGGGCGGGGAGACCCAGTACTTC. It encodes CASSQDPRAAGGETQYF.

Regarding this clonotype: A much larger clone sits a single nucleotide away, making a read error possible. The chain has TRBV7-9 and TRBJ2-7, with 7 bases fitting TRBD2. Germline V lookup: CDR1 SEHNR, CDR2 FQNEAQ (reference sequence). After removal of 3 bases from V and 5 bases from J, the junction contained 13 bases not matched to a gene. This CDR3 spans 16 amino acids. As DNA, the CDR3 is TGTGCCAGCAGCTTGGGGACTACTTTAGACTTCCACGAGCAGTACTTC. Translating gives CASSLGTTLDFHEQYF.

This clonotype came up once. This chain uses TRBV5-4 with TRBJ2-2, with TRBD2 as a possible D gene (5 bases). Germline loops: CDR1 SGHNT, CDR2 YYREEE (reference sequence). The germline V and J ends were trimmed by 0 bases and 3 bases, with 9 bases remaining between them. CDR3 length: 15 amino acids. The CDR3 sequence is CASSLELDYTGELFF. The CDR3 nucleotides are TGTGCCAGCAGCTTGGAACTAGATTACACCGGGGAGCTGTTTTTT.

This clonotype was seen many times. J is TRBJ1-3 and V is TRBV2; perhaps TRBD1 as D (5 bases). From germline, CDR1 is SNHLY and CDR2 FYNNEI. The length of the CDR3 is 13 residues. With 9 bases removed from V and 7 bases from J, the gap between germline ends came to 16 bases. DNA for the CDR3: TGTGCCAGTTCGACAGCCCTGGGGAACACCATATATTTT. Protein sequence: CASSTALGNTIYF.

The V call is TRBV6-1, the J call TRBJ1-1; D uncertain. Per germline, CDR1 MNHNS and CDR2 SASEGT. This CDR3 region has 16 residues. V was trimmed by 0 bases and J by 0 bases, leaving 11 bases between them. CDR3 residues: CASSEARQRMNTEAFF. CDR3 coding DNA: TGTGCCAGCAGTGAAGCTCGGCAGCGGATGAACACTGAAGCTTTCTTT.

In its sample, this clonotype was seen many times. The rearrangement links TRBV6-2 or TRBV6-3 to TRBJ2-7; 9 nucleotides line up with TRBD1. CDR1 MNHEY and CDR2 SVGEGT come from the germline V gene. This CDR3 has 14 residues. The junction had 9 bases not matched to a gene; V was cut back by 6 bases and J by 6 bases. CDR3 residues: CASRGGQGFSEQYF. The CDR3 nucleotides read TGTGCCAGCAGGGGGGGACAGGGCTTTTCCGAGCAGTACTTC.

J is TRBJ1-1 and V is TRBV29-1; unclear D gene. The CDR3 runs to 14 residues. Germline V gene lookup returns CDR1 SQVTM and CDR2 ANQGSEA. Trimming cost V 4 bases and J 1 base, with 13 bases left between them. CDR3 sequence (DNA): TGCAGCGTTGTTTCTCGGTCAGAGAACACTGAAGCTTTCTTT. Its protein product is CSVVSRSENTEAFF.